Shown below are 29 T cell receptor beta chains from a single sample sequenced in a study of T cells in Graves' hyperthyroidism and ophthalmopathy. RNA transcripts provided the source from which TCR beta CDR3 regions were amplified. Initially, a first-round RT-PCR of the TCR CDR3 employed the HTBI primer set. TCRdb analysed the multiplex PCR reads with MiXCR anew, one entry per CDR3 protein. The profile covers approximately 480,000 distinct CDR3 sequences, with less than 25% appearing a single time and less than 30% taken by the ten largest. Sequenced sample: blood. Source of these receptors: a man between 18 and 29 years old with Graves' hyperthyroidism.

The chain links TRBV27 to TRBJ1-5; D is ambiguous. Trimming shortened V by 5 bases and J by 3 bases, and 11 bases separated the two germline ends. Germline values: CDR1 MNHEY, CDR2 SMNVEV (reference sequence). The CDR3 extends over 14 amino acids. The CDR3 DNA is TGTGCCAGCAGTCAAGCAGGATACAATCAGCCCCAGCATTTT. Translated: CASSQAGYNQPQHF.

The genes are TRBV11-2 and TRBJ1-1, with D possibly matching TRBD1 (5 bases). The V end was cut by 5 bases, the J end by 1 base, with 14 bases between. Germline V CDR1 and CDR2: SGHAT, FQNNGV. The CDR3 has 15 residues. CDR3 protein: CASSPRIGANTEAFF. CDR3 bases: TGTGCCAGCAGCCCTCGAATCGGGGCGAACACTGAAGCTTTCTTT.

The chain recombines TRBV12-3 or TRBV12-4 with TRBJ1-2; 9 bases match TRBD1. V lost 7 bases and J lost 5; bases outside the gene matches: 5. CDR3 length: 13 amino acids. The DNA of the CDR3 is TGTGCCAGCACTCGGGGGACAGGGTATGGCTACACCTTC. Protein product: CASTRGTGYGYTF.

This clonotype was observed many times. V gene TRBV20-1 combines with J gene TRBJ1-1; weak D call: TRBD1 (5 bases). The V end lost 4 bases, the J end lost 1 base, and 7 bases lay between the germline ends. From germline, CDR1 is DFQATT and CDR2 SNEGSKA (reference sequence). This CDR3 comprises 12 residues. The CDR3 sequence is CSATDKNTEAFF. The CDR3 DNA is TGCAGTGCTACGGACAAGAACACTGAAGCTTTCTTT.

This clonotype was seen ten or more times. V is TRBV19 and J is TRBJ1-5; 8 nucleotides line up with TRBD1. The length of the CDR3 is 15 residues. V lost 7 bases to trimming and J lost 3 bases; unmatched junction nucleotides: 8. Germline CDR1 and CDR2: LNHDA and SQIVND (reference sequence). CDR3: CASTRTGYSNQPQHF. The CDR3 nucleotides are TGTGCCAGTACCCGGACAGGGTATTCCAATCAGCCCCAGCATTTT.

This clonotype was recorded only once. The V call is TRBV10-1, the J call TRBJ2-5; D uncertain. V was clipped by 3 bases and J by 2 bases, with 10 bases between them. There are 14 residues in the CDR3. Looked up from germline, CDR1 is WNHNN and CDR2 is SYGVQD (reference sequence). The CDR3 loop reads CASSDGGSQETQYF. CDR3 in DNA: TGCGCCAGCAGTGACGGCGGCAGTCAAGAGACCCAGTACTTC.

The rearrangement joins TRBV28 to TRBJ1-2; unclear D gene. Trimming took 3 bases from V and 7 from J, leaving 6 bases between them. The CDR3 length is 11 residues. Germline-derived CDR1 and CDR2 are MDHEN and SYDVKM. As DNA, the CDR3 is TGTGCCAGCAGTTTGATTCGTGGCTACACCTTC. It specifies CASSLIRGYTF.

For this clonotype: The junction departs from germline at one end; a sequencing error may be responsible. The chain combines TRBV5-1 with TRBJ2-5; TRBD2 matches 8 bases. Germline V gene lookup returns CDR1 SGHRS and CDR2 YFSETQ. This CDR3 has 15 residues. The CDR3 coding sequence is TGCGCCAGCAGCTTGTCCAGGACTAGCCTAGAGAGCCAGTACTTC. Translated: CASSLSRTSLESQYF.

The chain carries TRBV18 and TRBJ2-2, with D maybe TRBD1 (6 bases). The CDR3 loop spans 16 amino acids. With 3 bases removed from V and 0 bases from J, the gap between germline ends came to 11 bases. Germline CDR1 KGHSH, CDR2 LQKENI. The chain's CDR3 is CASSPYAGANTGELFF. DNA for the CDR3: TGTGCCAGCTCACCGTATGCAGGGGCGAACACCGGGGAGCTGTTTTTT.

The rearrangement links TRBV7-9 to TRBJ2-7; TRBD2 is a possible D gene (7 bases). V was shortened by 5 bases and J by 4 bases, with 12 bases between the two germline ends. Per germline, CDR1 SEHNR and CDR2 FQNEAQ (reference sequence). The CDR3 is 13 amino acids. CDR3 in amino acids: CASSAAGAYEQYF. The CDR3 nucleotides are TGTGCCAGCAGCGCTGCGGGGGCGTACGAGCAGTACTTC.

This clonotype appeared many times. In DNA, the CDR3 is TGTGCCAGTAGTATAGGAGCGGGGGGGCGCACAGATACGCAGTATTTT. Translation: CASSIGAGGRTDTQYF. The V gene is TRBV19, the J gene TRBJ2-3; 10 bases map to TRBD2. V was pared by 1 base and J by 1 base, with 2 bases of the junction left unmatched. Germline loops: CDR1 LNHDA, CDR2 SQIVND (reference sequence). The CDR3 is made up of 16 amino acids. The full variable domain, rest sourced from reference TRBV19 and TRBJ2-3, is DGGITQSPKYLFRKEGQNVTLSCEQNLNHDAMYWYRQDPGQGLRLIYYSQIVNDFQKGDIAEGYSVSREKKESFPLTVTSAQKNPTAFYLCASSIGAGGRTDTQYFGPGTRLTVL.

CDR3 amino acids: CASSLGEVVGYTF. CDR3 nucleotides: TGTGCCAGCAGTTTGGGAGAGGTGGTTGGCTACACCTTC. J is TRBJ1-2 and V is TRBV12-3 or TRBV12-4; no clear D. The ends were cut back, 3 bases at V and 7 bases at J, with 12 bases in the middle. The CDR3 covers 13 residues.

There are many counts of this clonotype. The CDR3 is CASSFTGTAYEQYF. In nucleotides, the CDR3 is TGTGCCAGCAGTTTCACCGGGACAGCCTACGAGCAGTACTTC. This chain uses TRBV12-3 or TRBV12-4 with TRBJ2-7, with 7 nucleotides matching TRBD1. This CDR3 is 14 amino acids long. V lost 3 bases to trimming and J lost 2 bases; unmatched junction nucleotides: 4.

This clonotype has more than one count but fewer than ten. This sequence joins TRBV12-3 or TRBV12-4 and TRBJ2-5, with D perhaps matching TRBD2 (6 bases). V gave up 7 bases and J gave up 5 bases, with 20 bases separating them. The CDR3 is 15 residues long. The CDR3 loop reads CASTFGGSGFETQYF. In DNA form, the CDR3 reads TGTGCCAGCACCTTCGGAGGGAGTGGGTTTGAGACCCAGTACTTC.

In this sample, this clonotype turned up many times. This chain connects TRBV2 to TRBJ1-2; 7 bases line up with TRBD1. Unmatched junction bases numbered 10, after V lost 2 bases and J lost 7 bases. The CDR3 totals 15 residues. Germline loops: CDR1 SNHLY, CDR2 FYNNEI. The CDR3 sequence is CASSEQNRGYSGYTF. CDR3 DNA: TGTGCCAGCAGTGAACAGAACAGGGGTTACTCTGGCTACACCTTC.

This clonotype was seen repeatedly, ten times or more. The rearrangement joins TRBV15 to TRBJ2-5; either TRBD1 or TRBD2 may fit D (5 bases each). V was cut by 0 bases and J by 5 bases, with 10 bases left in between. The CDR3 loop spans 14 amino acids. The V gene's germline CDR1 is LNHNV and CDR2 YYDKDF (reference sequence). The CDR3 DNA reads as TGTGCCACCAGCAGAGATTCGGGGACGGAGACCCAGTACTTC. Its translation is CATSRDSGTETQYF.

This clonotype has at least ten counts. The rearrangement links TRBV7-2 to TRBJ1-6; 9 nucleotides agree with TRBD1. The length of the CDR3 is 15 residues. Per the germline V gene, CDR1 is SGHTA and CDR2 is FQGNSA. J gave up 8 bases and V 5 bases, and 7 bases lay outside the gene matches. CDR3 in amino acids: CASSPGTGWHSPLHF. CDR3 in DNA: TGTGCCAGCAGCCCCGGGACAGGGTGGCATTCACCCCTCCACTTT. Together with reference TRBV7-2 and TRBJ1-6, the CDR3 gives the full variable domain: GAGVSQSPSNKVTEKGKDVELRCDPISGHTALYWYRQSLGQGLEFLIYFQGNSAPDKSGLPSDRFSAERTGGSVSTLTIQRTQQEDSAVYLCASSPGTGWHSPLHFGNGTRLTVT.

Concerning this clonotype: The germline gene is not matched at one end of the junction; a read error may be the cause. The rearrangement links TRBV6-1 to TRBJ2-7, with 7 bases matching TRBD1. Per the germline V gene, CDR1 is MNHNS and CDR2 is SASEGT. There are 15 residues in the CDR3. CDR3 nucleotide sequence: TGTGCCGGCAGTCCACGTTATCAGGGGGACCACGAGCAGTACTTC. As protein: CAGSPRYQGDHEQYF.

This clonotype was counted many times. This sequence joins TRBV30 and TRBJ1-1, with D possibly being TRBD1 (5 bases). V was pared by 8 bases and J by 0 bases, with 13 bases between. CDR3 length equals 13 residues. The germline CDR1 and CDR2 sequences are GTSNPN and SVGIG (reference sequence). The CDR3 bases are TGTGCCGCTAGAAGGGGCGTGAACACTGAAGCTTTCTTT. Translating gives CAARRGVNTEAFF.

The genes are TRBV6-1 and TRBJ1-1, with D hard to call. Looked up from germline, CDR1 is MNHNS and CDR2 is SASEGT. The CDR3 is 15 residues long. V was shortened by 2 bases and J by 0 bases, with 10 bases between the two germline ends. CDR3 region: CASSELGVMNTEAFF. CDR3 nucleotide sequence: TGTGCCAGCAGTGAACTTGGAGTCATGAACACTGAAGCTTTCTTT.

This chain joins TRBV11-2 and TRBJ2-5; D is perhaps TRBD1 or TRBD2 (5 bases each). The CDR3 covers 13 residues. V lost 7 bases, J lost 5 bases, and 14 bases lay in between. Germline V lookup: CDR1 SGHAT, CDR2 FQNNGV. The CDR3 protein is CASTRGALETQYF. The CDR3 DNA follows: TGTGCCAGCACCAGAGGGGCGTTGGAGACCCAGTACTTC.

The V gene is TRBV6-1, the J gene TRBJ2-5; D ambiguous. Trimming took 5 bases from V and 5 from J, leaving 15 bases between them. This CDR3 is 14 amino acids long. Germline V gives CDR1 MNHNS, CDR2 SASEGT. The CDR3 spells CASSPFAVMETQYF. The CDR3 DNA reads as TGTGCCAGCAGTCCGTTCGCGGTTATGGAGACCCAGTACTTC.

The gene calls are TRBV4-1 and TRBJ2-4, with 8 bases that match TRBD2. This CDR3 comprises 16 residues. The germline CDR1 and CDR2 sequences are MGHRA and YSYEKL. V shed 5 bases, J shed 0 bases, and the junction held 6 bases outside the gene matches. CDR3 coding DNA: TGCGCCAGCAGCTCCGGGGGGGATAGAGCCAAAAACATTCAGTACTTC. Its protein product is CASSSGGDRAKNIQYF.

The genes are TRBV12-5 and TRBJ2-5; no definite D call. The V gene's germline CDR1 is LGHNT and CDR2 FRNRAP. Trimming took off 5 bases at V and 3 bases at J, with 10 bases between the two ends. The CDR3 contains 13 residues. The CDR3 coding sequence is TGTGCTAGTGGTCCGAGACATAAAGAGACCCAGTACTTC. Amino acid sequence: CASGPRHKETQYF.

This clonotype was seen repeatedly, ten times or more. This chain joins TRBV11-2 and TRBJ2-5; D may be TRBD2 (5 bases). Per germline, CDR1 SGHAT and CDR2 FQNNGV. Trimming cost V 4 bases and J 5 bases, with 14 bases left between them. The CDR3 has 14 residues. The CDR3 DNA is TGTGCCAGCAGCTACTTAACGGGCGGGGAGACCCAGTACTTC. Translated: CASSYLTGGETQYF.

This clonotype came up many times. This rearrangement joins TRBV6-2 or TRBV6-3 to TRBJ1-1; D not resolved. This CDR3 contains 14 residues. Trimming shortened V by 7 bases and J by 3 bases, and 15 bases separated the two germline ends. Per germline, CDR1 MNHEY and CDR2 SVGEGT. The CDR3 bases are TGTGCCAGCACCCCCCGGGCCGCTTACACTGAAGCTTTCTTT. Its protein is CASTPRAAYTEAFF.

This clonotype was recorded at least ten times. V and J are TRBV30 and TRBJ2-7; D is undetermined. V lost 0 bases to trimming and J lost 7 bases, with 7 bases between them. Germline loops: CDR1 GTSNPN, CDR2 SVGIG (reference sequence). The CDR3 totals 11 residues. The CDR3 loop is CAWSVEGEQYF. The CDR3 DNA sequence: TGTGCCTGGAGTGTGGAAGGGGAGCAGTACTTC.

There are a few counts of this clonotype. This chain joins TRBV20-1 and TRBJ2-5; D assignment may be TRBD1 or TRBD2 (5 bases each). V was pared by 3 bases and J by 3 bases, with 11 bases between. Germline V gene sequence: CDR1 DFQATT, CDR2 SNEGSKA (reference sequence). The CDR3 covers 13 residues. CDR3 nucleotide sequence: TGCAGTGCTAGGAGGTTGGGGGAAGAGACCCAGTACTTC. Residues: CSARRLGEETQYF.

This clonotype has ten or more counts. The rearrangement uses TRBV2 and TRBJ2-5; D may match TRBD1 or TRBD2 (5 bases each). Germline V gene data show CDR1 as SNHLY and CDR2 as FYNNEI. This CDR3 is built from 15 residues. V was clipped by 2 bases and J by 3 bases, with 13 bases between them. In DNA form, the CDR3 reads TGTGCCAGCAGTGAAAGGCCAGGGAGAAAAGAGACCCAGTACTTC. Translated: CASSERPGRKETQYF.